The source of this TCR beta chain is a study of T-cell memory formation after mild COVID-19. Study as a whole: Among the donors, TCR clusters were largely specific to each donor.

5'RACE primed from the constant segment yielded TCR alpha and TCR beta cDNA libraries bearing sample barcodes and UMIs. TCRdb processed the 5' RACE reads anew with MiXCR; each CDR3 protein has one entry. The data contain about 300,000 distinct CDR3 sequences, 15% to 20% of them singletons. V lost 0 bases and J lost 5; bases outside the gene matches: 5. The CDR3 has 15 amino acids. The germline V gene has CDR1 ENHRY and CDR2 SYGVKD. Study-wide findings and caveats: Among CD4+ contracting clones, most were CM and EM, and CD8+ ones EMRA. Clones that contracted from day 15 to 85 had balanced CD4/CD8; later expanders were CD4+ biased.

This clonotype was seen a handful of times. Antigen unknown. This rearrangement joins TRBV10-3 to TRBJ2-7, with 9 positions matching TRBD1. This clonotype was sampled from a man aged 18 to 30 who had mild COVID-19 (a few samples of this study predate the infection). Cell type and time point are not known. Sequenced material: PBMCs or a T cell subset sorted from them (not recorded which). CDR3 loop: CAISESGQGVHEQYF. The CDR3 DNA reads TGTGCCATCAGTGAGTCGGGACAGGGTGTACACGAGCAGTACTTC.